Shown below are 4 T cell receptor beta chains from a single sample sequenced in a study of blood T cell repertoires in COVID-19. TCRdb keeps only in-frame clones here, not all; method: immunoSEQ multiplex PCR. The sample records about 220,000 clones, 82% being singletons. What was sequenced was peripheral blood. The receptors come from a woman in her 70s with COVID-19, enrolled during active disease.

The V call is TRBV4-1, the J call TRBJ2-3, with D possibly TRBD2 on 5 matching bases. Trimming took off 2 bases at V and 0 bases at J, with 9 bases between the two ends. The CDR3 sequence is 15 residues long. Germline assignment: CDR1 MGHRA and CDR2 YSYEKL. CDR3 region: CASSQLVASTDTQYF. The DNA for the CDR3 is TGCGCCAGCAGCCAACTGGTAGCGAGCACAGATACGCAGTATTTT.

The chain combines TRBV3-1 (or the pseudogene TRBV3-2) with TRBJ1-1; possible D gene TRBD1, 6 bases. V shed 1 base and J shed 3 bases, with 15 bases lying between them. The CDR3 length is 16 residues. Germline V gene lookup returns CDR1 LGHDT and CDR2 YNNKEL (reference sequence). CDR3 DNA sequence: TGTGCCAGCAGCCAAGTACGGGGGGCGTTTGACACTGAAGCTTTCTTT. Protein product: CASSQVRGAFDTEAFF.

V usage is TRBV19 and J usage is TRBJ2-7, with 10 positions matching TRBD1. Trimming took 5 bases from V and 6 from J; bases not matched to a gene: 10. Germline lookup yields CDR1 LNHDA and CDR2 SQIVND (reference sequence). The CDR3 extends over 15 amino acids. CDR3 nucleotide sequence: TGTGCCAGTAGTGGGCGGGACAGGGGATTCCGCGAGCAGTACTTC. Translated, it gives CASSGRDRGFREQYF.

This sequence joins TRBV28 and TRBJ2-4, with D perhaps TRBD1 (5 bases). CDR1 and CDR2 (germline): MDHEN, SYDVKM. Trimming removed 2 bases from V and 4 bases from J, with 9 bases in between. The CDR3 loop spans 14 amino acids. CDR3 loop: CASSLDSVKNIQYF. The CDR3 coding sequence is TGTGCCAGCAGTTTAGACAGTGTGAAAAACATTCAGTACTTC.